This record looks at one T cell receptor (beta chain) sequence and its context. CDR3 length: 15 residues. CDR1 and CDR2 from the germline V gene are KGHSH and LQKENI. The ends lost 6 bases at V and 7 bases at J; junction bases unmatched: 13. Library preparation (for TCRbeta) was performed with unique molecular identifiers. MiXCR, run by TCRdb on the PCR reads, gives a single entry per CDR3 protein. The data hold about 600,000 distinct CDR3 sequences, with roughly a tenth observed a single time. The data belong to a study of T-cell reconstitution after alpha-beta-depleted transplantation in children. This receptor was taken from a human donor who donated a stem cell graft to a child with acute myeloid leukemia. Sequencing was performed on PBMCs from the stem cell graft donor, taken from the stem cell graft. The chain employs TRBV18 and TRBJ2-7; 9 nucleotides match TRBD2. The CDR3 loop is CASSQRLAELGEQYF. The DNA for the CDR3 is TGTGCCAGCTCTCAGAGACTAGCGGAATTGGGGGAGCAGTACTTC.